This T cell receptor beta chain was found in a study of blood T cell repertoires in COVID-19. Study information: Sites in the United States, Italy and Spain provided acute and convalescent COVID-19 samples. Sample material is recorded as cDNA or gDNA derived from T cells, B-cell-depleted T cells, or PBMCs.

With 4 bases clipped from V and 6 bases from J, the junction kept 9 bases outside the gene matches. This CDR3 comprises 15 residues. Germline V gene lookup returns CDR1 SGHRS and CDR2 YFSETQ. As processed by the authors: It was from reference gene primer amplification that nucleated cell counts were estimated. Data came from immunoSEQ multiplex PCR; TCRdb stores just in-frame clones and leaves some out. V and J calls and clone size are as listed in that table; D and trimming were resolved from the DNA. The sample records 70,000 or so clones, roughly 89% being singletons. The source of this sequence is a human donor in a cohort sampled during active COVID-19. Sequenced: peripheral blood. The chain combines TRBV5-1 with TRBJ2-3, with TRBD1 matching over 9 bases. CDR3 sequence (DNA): TGCGCCAGCAGCCCAAGGACAGGGGTTGCTGATACGCAGTATTTT. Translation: CASSPRTGVADTQYF.